Listed here are 13 T cell receptor beta chains from one sample, sequenced in a study of monozygotic twins with cystic fibrosis. Repertoires were generated with immunoSEQ multiplex PCR, while TCRdb's copy carries only in-frame clones and drops some. The profile shows approximately 25,000 clones, approximately 90% of them singletons. Sequenced sample: blood. The receptors derive from a girl aged 2-10 years with cystic fibrosis.

The chain carries TRBV6-5 and TRBJ1-6; D gene unclear. The CDR3 sequence is 13 residues long. Germline V gene lookup returns CDR1 MNHEY and CDR2 SVGAGI. Trimming took off 3 bases at V and 10 bases at J, with 10 bases between the two ends. In nucleotides, the CDR3 is TGTGCCAGCAGTTATGGGGAATACTCACCCCTCCACTTT. Amino acids: CASSYGEYSPLHF.

The chain has TRBV13 and TRBJ1-1, with 7 bases matching TRBD1. V trimming: 5 bases; J trimming: 5 bases; junction bases outside the gene matches: 8. The length of the CDR3 is 14 residues. Per germline, CDR1 PRHDT and CDR2 FYEKMQ (reference sequence). CDR3 sequence: CASSLRQGITEAFF. CDR3 bases: TGTGCCAGCAGCCTAAGACAGGGTATTACTGAAGCTTTCTTT.

This clone was recorded a few times. Other DNA sequences of this sample code for an identical CDR3. J is TRBJ1-4 and V is TRBV4-3; 8 nucleotides match TRBD1. Germline-derived CDR1 and CDR2 are LGHNA and YSLEER. V lost 4 bases and J lost 7; bases outside the gene matches: 5. The CDR3 length is 14 residues. In DNA form, the CDR3 reads TGCGCCAGCAGCCGGAGGACAGGGTCTGAAAAACTGTTTTTT. This sequence encodes CASSRRTGSEKLFF.

The chain links TRBV4-1 to TRBJ2-2, with 8 bases that match TRBD1. This CDR3 is built from 16 residues. The V gene's germline CDR1 is MGHRA and CDR2 YSYEKL. The ends lost 4 bases at V and 3 bases at J; junction bases unmatched: 7. CDR3 nucleotide sequence: TGCGCCAGCAGCCGCCCCGGGACAGGATACACCGGGGAGCTGTTTTTT. This sequence encodes CASSRPGTGYTGELFF.

In DNA, the CDR3 is TGTGCCAGCAGCTTGGCGGGTGGAGGGGCTCTCTATGGCTACACCTTC. This gives the protein CASSLAGGGALYGYTF. The chain uses TRBV5-6 and TRBJ1-2, with D perhaps TRBD1 (5 bases). V was pared by 0 bases and J by 4 bases, with 16 bases between. The germline CDR1 and CDR2 sequences are SGHDT and YYEEEE. The CDR3 has 16 amino acids. The full variable domain, rest sourced from reference TRBV5-6 and TRBJ1-2, is DAGVTQSPTHLIKTRGQQVTLRCSPKSGHDTVSWYQQALGQGPQFIFQYYEEEERQRGNFPDRFSGHQFPNYSSELNVNALLLGDSALYLCASSLAGGGALYGYTFGSGTRLTVV.

The rearrangement links TRBV9 to TRBJ2-3; D is unresolved. Per germline, CDR1 SGDLS and CDR2 YYNGEE. The CDR3 consists of 14 residues. V lost 0 bases to trimming and J lost 7 bases, with 12 bases between them. In nucleotides, the CDR3 is TGTGCCAGCAGCGTAGGCCTAAGCATCAATACGCAGTATTTT. Translation gives CASSVGLSINTQYF.

This clone was counted once. This rearrangement joins TRBV27 to TRBJ2-7, with 7 positions matching TRBD2. The CDR3 has 14 amino acids. V shed 3 bases and J 2 bases; nucleotides not matched to a gene: 4. Germline V lookup: CDR1 MNHEY, CDR2 SMNVEV (reference sequence). The CDR3 DNA reads TGTGCCAGCAGTTTCGGGGCGGGGGCCTACGAGCAGTACTTC. It specifies CASSFGAGAYEQYF.

This chain uses TRBV6-1 with TRBJ1-1; 7 nucleotides agree with TRBD1. Germline CDR1 and CDR2: MNHNS and SASEGT. The CDR3 contains 13 residues. V lost 1 base to trimming and J lost 8 bases; unmatched junction nucleotides: 4. CDR3 bases: TGTGCCAGCAGTGAAGGACAGGGAACCGAAGCTTTCTTT. It yields the protein CASSEGQGTEAFF.

V and J are TRBV28 and TRBJ1-2; D is unresolved. V lost 5 bases to trimming and J lost 4 bases, with 11 bases between them. Germline V gene lookup returns CDR1 MDHEN and CDR2 SYDVKM. The CDR3 runs 13 residues. CDR3: CASSPPVSYGYTF. Here the CDR3 DNA reads TGTGCCAGCAGTCCCCCCGTAAGCTATGGCTACACCTTC.

This CDR3 is CAISERQDGNQPQHF. As DNA, the CDR3 is TGTGCCATCAGTGAGCGGCAGGATGGCAATCAGCCCCAGCATTTT. The rearrangement links TRBV10-3 to TRBJ1-5, with D hard to call. CDR3 size: 15 residues. V lost 2 bases and J 2 bases, leaving 10 bases between the germline ends. The V gene's germline CDR1 is ENHRY and CDR2 SYGVKD.

The chain joins TRBV5-4 to TRBJ1-2; D may be TRBD1 (5 bases). This CDR3 region has 14 residues. The V end lost 6 bases, the J end lost 0 bases, and 12 bases lay between the germline ends. The germline V gene has CDR1 SGHNT and CDR2 YYREEE (reference sequence). This CDR3 is CASKGQGTNYGYTF. The CDR3 DNA is TGTGCCAGCAAGGGCCAGGGTACTAACTATGGCTACACCTTC.

This sequence joins TRBV7-8 and TRBJ1-2, with D possibly being TRBD1 (5 bases). The length of the CDR3 is 14 residues. Trimming shortened V by 3 bases and J by 4 bases, and 12 bases separated the two germline ends. CDR1 is SGHVS, CDR2 FQNEAQ, per germline. In DNA form, the CDR3 reads TGTGCCAGCAGCTTGGCCCAGGGAAGCTATGGCTACACCTTC. Protein product: CASSLAQGSYGYTF.

A few counts support this clone. The chain links TRBV18 to TRBJ1-6, with 7 bases fitting TRBD1. The CDR3 sequence is 15 residues long. From germline, CDR1 is KGHSH and CDR2 LQKENI. Trimming took 3 bases from V and 8 from J; bases not matched to a gene: 7. For the CDR3, the DNA is TGTGCCAGCTCACCCTGGGACAGAGAACATTCACCCCTCCACTTT. As protein: CASSPWDREHSPLHF.